This record concerns one TCR beta chain sequence. J gave up 3 bases and V 0 bases, and 4 bases lay outside the gene matches. The germline V gene encodes CDR1 SGHRS and CDR2 YFSETQ. CDR3 length: 16 residues. Libraries were prepared by immunoSEQ multiplex PCR; TCRdb keeps only in-frame clonotypes and omits some of them. The sample gives about 84,000 clones, over 70% of which show up once; 30% to 45% is in the top ten. The data were obtained in a study of blood T cell repertoires in COVID-19. This TCR derives from a man at least 80 years old with active or convalescent COVID-19. Sequencing used peripheral blood. The chain joins TRBV5-1 to TRBJ2-1; TRBD2 aligns across 9 bases. CDR3 in amino acids: CASSLEAGGLYNEQFF. The CDR3 nucleotides read TGCGCCAGCAGCTTGGAGGCGGGGGGGCTCTACAATGAGCAGTTCTTC.